This T cell receptor (beta chain) is drawn from a study of blood T cell repertoires in COVID-19. From germline, CDR1 is LNHDA and CDR2 SQIVND (reference sequence). The CDR3 runs 15 residues. J lost 1 base, V lost 5 bases, and 6 bases had no gene match. Some clones are missing from TCRdb's copy, which holds only in-frame ones; the method was immunoSEQ multiplex PCR. The repertoire holds around 100,000 clones, with about 87% as singletons. The V gene is TRBV19, the J gene TRBJ2-3; 7 nucleotides match TRBD2. Sequenced input: peripheral blood. The clonotype was recovered from a human donor in a cohort sampled during active COVID-19. CDR3 region: CASSPSGVGTDTQYF. CDR3 bases: TGTGCCAGTAGTCCCAGCGGGGTCGGCACAGATACGCAGTATTTT.